The next 27 T cell receptor beta chains were all read from a single sample in a study of regulatory T cells in long-lasting Graves disease. Specified time point: newly diagnosed GD, antithyroid drugs for less than 3 months. Construction of the TCR library relied on RNA isolated from PBMCs. iRepertoire HTBI primers and Arm-PCR of CDR3 regions built TCR beta libraries. MiXCR, run by TCRdb on the multiplex PCR reads, gives a single entry per CDR3 protein. Of under 450,000 distinct CDR3 sequences detected, around 11% appear once; the ten largest clones hold under 20%. Another study also made use of these data, one on T cells in Graves' hyperthyroidism and ophthalmopathy.

The specimen was peripheral blood mononuclear cells (PBMCs), collected at new diagnosis, from a patient treated with antithyroid drugs. Receptors were obtained from a woman aged 18-29 years with Graves disease.

This clonotype was recorded at least ten times. V usage is TRBV30 and J usage is TRBJ1-1, with unresolved D. CDR1 is GTSNPN, CDR2 SVGIG, per germline (reference sequence). The CDR3 totals 11 residues. Trimming pared 1 base from V and 7 bases from J, leaving 7 bases between. Written as DNA, the CDR3 is TGTGCCTGGAGTGACTCCCGTGAAGCTTTCTTT. It translates to CAWSDSREAFF.

The V and J genes are TRBV6-1 and TRBJ2-7, with D possibly matching TRBD1 (7 bases). Germline V gene sequence: CDR1 MNHNS, CDR2 SASEGT. The CDR3 totals 13 residues. Trimming removed 3 bases from V and 3 bases from J, with 9 bases in between. The CDR3, as DNA: TGTGCCAGCAGTGACCAGGGGGGCTACGAGCAGTACGTC. Translation: CASSDQGGYEQYV.

This clonotype was seen ten or more times. The chain employs TRBV27 and TRBJ2-1; 12 nucleotides agree with TRBD2. V shed 4 bases and J 14 bases; nucleotides not matched to a gene: 15. Germline V gene data show CDR1 as MNHEY and CDR2 as SMNVEV (reference sequence). This CDR3 region has 16 residues. CDR3 in DNA: TGTGCCAGCAGTTCCACACCTCGGACTAGCGGGGAGGAAGAGTTCTTC. Its translation: CASSSTPRTSGEEEFF.

V gene TRBV7-8 combines with J gene TRBJ2-3; perhaps TRBD2 as D (6 bases). Germline CDR1 reads SGHVS; CDR2 reads FQNEAQ. This CDR3 has 17 residues. Trimming pared 5 bases from V and 2 bases from J, leaving 20 bases between. The CDR3 nucleotides are TGTGCCAGCAGCCCCCTAGGAGGGAAACCTTCCACAGATACGCAGTATTTT. Amino acid sequence: CASSPLGGKPSTDTQYF.

The chain has TRBV20-1 and TRBJ1-5; D ambiguous. The CDR3 extends over 13 amino acids. Germline V gene data show CDR1 as DFQATT and CDR2 as SNEGSKA (reference sequence). V gave up 6 bases and J gave up 3 bases, with 12 bases separating them. The CDR3 sequence is CSASEGFNQPQHF. The CDR3 nucleotides are TGCAGTGCCTCGGAGGGTTTCAATCAGCCCCAGCATTTT.

This chain links TRBV27 with TRBJ1-5; 7 nucleotides align to TRBD1. The CDR3 covers 16 residues. The V gene end was trimmed by 5 bases and the J gene end by 2 bases; junction bases not matched to a gene: 9. Germline V gene data show CDR1 as MNHEY and CDR2 as SMNVEV (reference sequence). The CDR3 sequence is CASSPRSGGGNQPQHF. The CDR3, as DNA: TGTGCCAGCAGTCCGCGCTCAGGGGGGGGCAATCAGCCCCAGCATTTT.

This clonotype was counted ten times or more. The chain carries TRBV7-8 and TRBJ2-3; TRBD2 is a possible D gene (6 bases). V was trimmed by 5 bases and J by 3 bases, leaving 18 bases between them. In germline, CDR1 is SGHVS, CDR2 FQNEAQ. The CDR3 covers 16 residues. Here the CDR3 reads CASSHLGGVRTDTQYF. The CDR3 DNA follows: TGTGCCAGCAGCCACCTTGGAGGGGTCCGGACAGATACGCAGTATTTT. Full variable domain (outside the CDR3, taken from reference TRBV7-8 and TRBJ2-3): GAGVSQSPRYKVAKRGQDVALRCDPISGHVSLFWYQQALGQGPEFLTYFQNEAQLDKSGLPSDRFFAERPEGSVSTLKIQRTQQEDSAVYLCASSHLGGVRTDTQYFGPGTRLTVL.

The gene calls are TRBV4-1 and TRBJ2-2, with TRBD1 matching 7 bases. Per the germline V gene, CDR1 is MGHRA and CDR2 is YSYEKL. The ends lost 4 bases at V and 3 bases at J; junction bases unmatched: 8. The CDR3 extends over 16 amino acids. CDR3 DNA sequence: TGCGCCAGCAGCCCTCTATTAGGGACAGACACCGGGGAGCTGTTTTTT. Its protein is CASSPLLGTDTGELFF.

This clonotype appeared many times. This rearrangement joins TRBV11-2 to TRBJ2-7; D uncertain. Germline V CDR1 and CDR2: SGHAT, FQNNGV. The CDR3 runs to 15 residues. The ends were cut back, 1 base at V and 0 bases at J, with 10 bases in the middle. The CDR3 reads CASSLGGLISYEQYF. CDR3 sequence (DNA): TGTGCCAGCAGCTTAGGTGGGCTGATCTCCTACGAGCAGTACTTC. The variable domain in full, completed from reference TRBV11-2 and TRBJ2-7, reads EAGVAQSPRYKIIEKRQSVAFWCNPISGHATLYWYQQILGQGPKLLIQFQNNGVVDDSQLPKDRFSAERLKGVDSTLKIQPAKLEDSAVYLCASSLGGLISYEQYFGPGTRLTVT.

This clonotype was found a few times. The chain is built from TRBV7-2 and TRBJ1-4; TRBD1 matches at 7 bases. The CDR3 consists of 15 residues. The V segment lost 4 bases and the J segment 8 bases; nucleotides outside the gene matches: 10. CDR1 and CDR2 (germline): SGHTA, FQGNSA. The chain's CDR3 is CASSSDRASREKLFF. As DNA, the CDR3 is TGTGCCAGCAGCTCCGACAGGGCCTCAAGGGAAAAACTGTTTTTT.

In this sample, this clonotype turned up a few times. The CDR3 ends on some other residue instead of the conserved phenylalanine or tryptophan, so this is likely a read error. The V call is TRBV5-8, the J call TRBJ1-5; TRBD1 agrees at 7 bases. CDR3 size: 15 residues. V shed 4 bases and J 3 bases; nucleotides not matched to a gene: 7. CDR1 SGHTS and CDR2 YDEGEE come from the germline V gene. The CDR3 DNA follows: TGTGCCAGCAGCGCCTACGGGACAGACAATCAGCCCCAGCATTCT. Translation: CASSAYGTDNQPQHS.

This clonotype showed up just a few times. The gene calls are TRBV12-3 or TRBV12-4 and TRBJ1-5, with TRBD1 as a possible D gene (6 bases). V gave up 6 bases and J gave up 6 bases, with 12 bases separating them. This CDR3 comprises 13 residues. The CDR3 nucleotides read TGTGCCAGCAGACAGGGTTCGGGTCAGCCCCAGCATTTT. Protein sequence: CASRQGSGQPQHF.

This clonotype was seen only a few times. This may be a read error: a much more frequent sequence differs by one nucleotide. This chain uses TRBV7-2 with TRBJ1-4; no definite D call. Germline values: CDR1 SGHTA, CDR2 FQGNSA. The CDR3 loop spans 12 amino acids. The CDR3 loop is CASTPGGEKLLF. The DNA of the CDR3 is TGTGCCAGCACCCCAGGTGGTGAAAAACTGCTTTTT.

The chain combines TRBV19 with TRBJ1-1; no clear D. Trimming stripped 3 bases from V and 0 bases from J, with 8 bases between. CDR1 and CDR2 from the germline V gene are LNHDA and SQIVND (reference sequence). The CDR3 sequence is 14 residues long. CDR3 protein: CASSISSMNTEAFF. For the CDR3, the DNA is TGTGCCAGTAGTATTTCTTCGATGAACACTGAAGCTTTCTTT.

V and J are TRBV3-1 and TRBJ2-1; possibly TRBD2 for D (5 bases). Trimming removed 1 base at V and 12 bases at J, with 10 bases between. The V gene's germline CDR1 is LGHDT and CDR2 YNNKEL (reference sequence). There are 12 residues in the CDR3. As DNA, the CDR3 is TGTGCCAGCAGCCAAGGCGGGTTTGTGCAGTTCTTC. Protein sequence: CASSQGGFVQFF.

The V gene is TRBV2, the J gene TRBJ1-2; TRBD1 aligns across 9 bases. This CDR3 has 16 residues. Trimming cost V 5 bases and J 6 bases; bases outside gene matches: 13. CDR1 and CDR2 (germline): SNHLY, FYNNEI. This CDR3 reads CASSPDQDRGIDGYTF. CDR3 nucleotide sequence: TGTGCCAGCAGTCCCGACCAAGACAGGGGGATTGATGGCTACACCTTC.

The chain joins TRBV7-9 to TRBJ1-1; no clear D gene. V shed 3 bases and J shed 6 bases, with 11 bases lying between them. From germline, CDR1 is SEHNR and CDR2 FQNEAQ (reference sequence). The CDR3 is 13 amino acids. CDR3 region: CASSFGSIAEAFF. The CDR3 DNA sequence: TGTGCCAGCAGCTTCGGGTCGATAGCTGAAGCTTTCTTT.

This clonotype was recorded many times. J is TRBJ2-2 and V is TRBV28; 13 nucleotides match TRBD2. Unmatched junction bases numbered 19, after V lost 8 bases and J lost 4 bases. CDR1 and CDR2 (germline): MDHEN, SYDVKM. The CDR3 consists of 20 residues. CDR3 DNA: TGTGCCAGCCGTATCACTAGCGGGAGGGCGGCGTTTCTTGGCACCGGGGAGCTGTTTTTT. Translation: CASRITSGRAAFLGTGELFF.

This clonotype was observed a handful of times. The rearrangement uses TRBV12-3 or TRBV12-4 and TRBJ1-1; D gene uncertain. Trimming cost V 1 base and J 3 bases, with 9 bases left between them. The CDR3 has 14 amino acids. In nucleotides, the CDR3 is TGTGCCAGCAGTTTAGAGTATTGGGACACTGAAGCTTTCTTT. Translation: CASSLEYWDTEAFF.

This clonotype occurred a few times. V gene TRBV9 combines with J gene TRBJ1-2, with unresolved D. The CDR3 runs to 14 residues. The V gene lost 3 bases and the J gene lost 7 bases, with 16 bases spanning the gap. Germline CDR1 is SGDLS and CDR2 is YYNGEE. CDR3 loop: CASSAGPIRVGYTF. CDR3 in DNA: TGTGCCAGCAGCGCCGGTCCCATACGGGTTGGCTACACCTTC. Together with reference TRBV9 and TRBJ1-2, the CDR3 gives the full variable domain: DSGVTQTPKHLITATGQRVTLRCSPRSGDLSVYWYQQSLDQGLQFLIQYYNGEERAKGNILERFSAQQFPDLHSELNLSSLELGDSALYFCASSAGPIRVGYTFGSGTRLTVV.

This clonotype has at least ten counts. The gene calls are TRBV5-1 and TRBJ1-1; D call uncertain. Germline CDR1 reads SGHRS; CDR2 reads YFSETQ. The CDR3 spans 15 residues. V was clipped by 4 bases and J by 1 base, with 14 bases between them. This chain's CDR3 is CASSLSDPKNTEAFF. In nucleotides, the CDR3 is TGCGCCAGCAGCCTATCTGACCCCAAGAACACTGAAGCTTTCTTT.

This clonotype has ten or more counts. The chain carries TRBV10-3 and TRBJ2-1; D is undetermined. Trimming stripped 9 bases from V and 6 bases from J, with 18 bases between. The CDR3 sequence is 14 residues long. Germline V gene sequence: CDR1 ENHRY, CDR2 SYGVKD. CDR3 DNA: TGTGCCATTGGCCAGGTAATCAGCAGCAATGAGCAGTTCTTC. Its translation: CAIGQVISSNEQFF.

This clonotype was detected only a few times. This rearrangement joins TRBV10-3 to TRBJ2-1, with TRBD2 matching 12 bases. The V gene's germline CDR1 is ENHRY and CDR2 SYGVKD. The CDR3 has 18 residues. The V gene end was trimmed by 4 bases and the J gene end by 3 bases; junction bases not matched to a gene: 10. CDR3 residues: CAISGGTSGSLGYNEQFF. The CDR3 DNA follows: TGTGCCATCAGTGGGGGGACTAGCGGGTCGCTGGGCTACAATGAGCAGTTCTTC.

In its sample, this clonotype was seen many times. The genes are TRBV5-1 and TRBJ2-7; 7 nucleotides align to TRBD1. Trimming took 1 base from V and 2 from J; bases not matched to a gene: 6. Germline CDR1 SGHRS, CDR2 YFSETQ. This CDR3 is built from 15 residues. CDR3: CASSLYPTGPYEQYV. In DNA, the CDR3 is TGCGCCAGCAGCTTGTACCCGACAGGGCCCTACGAGCAGTACGTC.

This clonotype has just a few counts. V gene TRBV7-9 combines with J gene TRBJ1-3; D remains ambiguous. The CDR3 is made up of 13 amino acids. The V and J ends lost 2 bases and 5 bases respectively, with 7 bases between them. The germline V gene encodes CDR1 SEHNR and CDR2 FQNEAQ (reference sequence). CDR3 nucleotides: TGTGCCAGCAGCTTAAGCCAGAGAAACACCATATATTTT. Its protein product is CASSLSQRNTIYF.

Only a few counts were recorded for this clonotype. The chain employs TRBV9 and TRBJ1-2; D gene unclear. CDR3 size: 14 residues. V lost 5 bases to trimming and J lost 8 bases, with 19 bases between them. Germline assignment: CDR1 SGDLS and CDR2 YYNGEE. Here the CDR3 reads CASSFSRIPQGYTF. CDR3 bases: TGTGCCAGCAGTTTCAGTCGTATCCCCCAAGGCTACACCTTC.

The CDR3 DNA follows: TGTGCCAGCAGTCGGACAGGGAGAGCTTTCTTT. Translating it yields CASSRTGRAFF. The rearrangement links TRBV12-3 or TRBV12-4 to TRBJ2-3; 8 bases map to TRBD1. The tail of the sequence fits TRBJ1-1 better, so the J call may be wrong. CDR3 length equals 11 residues.